These 13 T cell receptor beta chains were sequenced from one sample in a study of blood T cell repertoires in COVID-19 (dated by TCRdb to the early 2020s). The library came from the immunoSEQ multiplex PCR assay. Drawn from immuneACCESS, this table holds only the in-frame rearrangements with V and J called that TCRdb kept. Clones are partly lost; checked studies trace under half to an unresolved V gene and leave the rest unexplained. In this sample the table shows a few hundred thousand clones, roughly 80% of which occur a single time. Of the sample, around 5% falls within the top ten clones. The sequenced sample consisted of PBMCs or T cells enriched from blood (not recorded which). The receptors derive from a woman aged 50 to 60 who had recovered from COVID-19.

The gene calls are TRBV15 and TRBJ1-1, with unresolved D. This CDR3 comprises 14 residues. Trimming left V 0 bases short and J 5 bases short, with 10 bases between. Germline V gene lookup returns CDR1 LNHNV and CDR2 YYDKDF (reference sequence). CDR3 DNA sequence: TGTGCCACCAGCAGAGATGTATTACGGACTGAAGCTTTCTTT. Encoded protein: CATSRDVLRTEAFF.

The chain carries TRBV7-2 and TRBJ2-1, with 12 bases aligning to TRBD2. The CDR3 sequence is 15 residues long. CDR1 and CDR2 from the germline V gene are SGHTA and FQGNSA. J gave up 6 bases and V 4 bases, and 4 bases lay outside the gene matches. CDR3 in DNA: TGTGCCAGCAGCTATGGACTAGCGGGGTCCAATGAGCAGTTCTTC. This gives the protein CASSYGLAGSNEQFF.

The chain has TRBV30 and TRBJ1-2; 8 bases map to TRBD1. CDR3 length: 15 amino acids. The germline gives CDR1 GTSNPN, CDR2 SVGIG (reference sequence). Trimming took 0 bases from V and 4 from J; bases not matched to a gene: 7. The CDR3 DNA follows: TGTGCCTGGAGTGTGTCAGGGGGCCTGGGCTATGGCTACACCTTC. Residues: CAWSVSGGLGYGYTF.

The chain combines TRBV7-2 with TRBJ1-6, with TRBD1 matching 7 bases. The CDR3 has 15 residues. In germline, CDR1 is SGHTA, CDR2 FQGNSA. V lost 5 bases, J lost 1 base, and 2 bases stayed unmatched. CDR3 region: CASSQGVSYNSPLHF. DNA for the CDR3: TGTGCCAGCAGCCAGGGGGTTTCCTATAATTCACCCCTCCACTTT.

This sequence joins TRBV7-2 and TRBJ2-1, with 10 bases lining up with TRBD1. Trimming took 6 bases from V and 2 from J; bases not matched to a gene: 7. CDR3 length: 16 amino acids. The germline CDR1 and CDR2 sequences are SGHTA and FQGNSA. Here the CDR3 DNA reads TGTGCCAGCAGTTCGAATGGACAGGGGGCCTACAATGAGCAGTTCTTC. The encoded protein is CASSSNGQGAYNEQFF.

The V gene is TRBV6-5, the J gene TRBJ1-1; 7 nucleotides line up with TRBD1. V gave up 4 bases and J gave up 5 bases; unmatched junction bases: 4. CDR1 and CDR2 from the germline V gene are MNHEY and SVGAGI. CDR3 length equals 13 residues. The CDR3 protein is CASSSGGWTEAFF. In DNA form, the CDR3 reads TGTGCCAGCAGTTCAGGGGGGTGGACTGAAGCTTTCTTT.

Remarks on this clone: This sample also contains other DNA sequences that code for the same CDR3. The chain joins TRBV5-1 to TRBJ2-1; D remains ambiguous. The CDR3 loop spans 15 amino acids. The V gene lost 0 bases and the J gene lost 2 bases, with 9 bases spanning the gap. Germline V gene data show CDR1 as SGHRS and CDR2 as YFSETQ. The CDR3: CASSLAGGAYNEQFF. The CDR3 coding sequence is TGCGCCAGCAGCTTGGCTGGCGGTGCCTACAATGAGCAGTTCTTC.

This clone was seen only once. The CDR3 DNA reads TGTGCCAGCTCAGGGGACAGGGGATCCTGGAACACTGAAGCTTTCTTT. This gives the protein CASSGDRGSWNTEAFF. The chain links TRBV18 to TRBJ1-1, with 10 positions matching TRBD1. The J segment lost 1 base and the V segment lost 5 bases, leaving 7 bases of the junction unmatched. Germline V CDR1 and CDR2: KGHSH, LQKENI. CDR3 length equals 16 residues.

The chain recombines TRBV19 with TRBJ1-2, with TRBD1 identical over 7 bases. The CDR3 covers 13 residues. V lost 6 bases to trimming and J lost 4 bases; unmatched junction nucleotides: 5. Germline-derived CDR1 and CDR2 are LNHDA and SQIVND (reference sequence). The DNA of the CDR3 is TGTGCCAGTAGGCCGGGACAGTGCTATGGCTACACCTTC. As protein: CASRPGQCYGYTF.

This clone occurred once. This chain links TRBV19 with TRBJ1-5; 9 nucleotides agree with TRBD1. CDR1 LNHDA and CDR2 SQIVND come from the germline V gene (reference sequence). This CDR3 comprises 16 residues. After removal of 3 bases from V and 0 bases from J, the junction contained 3 bases not matched to a gene. The CDR3 reads CASSIDRGNSNQPQHF. The CDR3 DNA follows: TGTGCCAGTAGTATCGACAGGGGGAATAGCAATCAGCCCCAGCATTTT.

This clone was seen just once. The chain has TRBV28 and TRBJ2-1, with 10 bases matching TRBD1. J gave up 6 bases and V 6 bases, and 8 bases lay outside the gene matches. The length of the CDR3 is 15 residues. CDR1 is MDHEN, CDR2 SYDVKM, per germline. Here the CDR3 DNA reads TGTGCCAGCAGCGGCCGGGACAGGGGTTTCAATGAGCAGTTCTTC. Its protein product is CASSGRDRGFNEQFF.

The chain employs TRBV7-3 and TRBJ1-5; no clear D gene. Looked up from germline, CDR1 is SGHTA and CDR2 is FQGTGA. CDR3 size: 13 residues. Trimming left V 5 bases short and J 8 bases short, with 13 bases between. Here the CDR3 reads CASSRGLGEPQHF. The DNA for the CDR3 is TGTGCCAGCAGCCGGGGTCTCGGAGAGCCCCAGCATTTT.

This clone has just a few counts. This chain uses TRBV5-1 with TRBJ1-1; TRBD1 aligns across 8 bases. Germline trimming cut 0 bases from V and 4 bases from J; bases unmatched to any gene: 5. CDR1 SGHRS and CDR2 YFSETQ come from the germline V gene. The CDR3 length is 15 residues. The CDR3: CASSLGQGWSTEAFF. The CDR3 DNA reads TGCGCCAGCAGCTTGGGACAGGGGTGGAGCACTGAAGCTTTCTTT.